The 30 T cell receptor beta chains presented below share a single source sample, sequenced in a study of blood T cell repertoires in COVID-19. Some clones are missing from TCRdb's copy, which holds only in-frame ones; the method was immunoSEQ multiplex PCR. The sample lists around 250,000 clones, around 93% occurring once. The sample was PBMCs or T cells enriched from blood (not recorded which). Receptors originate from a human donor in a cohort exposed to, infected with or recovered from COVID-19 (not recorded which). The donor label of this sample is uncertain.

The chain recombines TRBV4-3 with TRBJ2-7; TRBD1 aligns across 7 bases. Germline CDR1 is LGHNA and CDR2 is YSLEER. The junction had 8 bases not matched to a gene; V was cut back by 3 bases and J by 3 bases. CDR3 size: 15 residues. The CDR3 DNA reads TGCGCCAGCAGCCACGGGGACAGAGGTTACTACGAGCAGTACTTC. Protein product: CASSHGDRGYYEQYF.

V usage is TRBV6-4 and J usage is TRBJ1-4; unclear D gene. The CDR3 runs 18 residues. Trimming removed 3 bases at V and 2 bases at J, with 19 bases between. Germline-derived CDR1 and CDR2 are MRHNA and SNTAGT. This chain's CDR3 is CASSESTPTLETNEKLFF. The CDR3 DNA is TGTGCCAGCAGTGAGTCCACACCTACTCTGGAGACTAATGAAAAACTGTTTTTT.

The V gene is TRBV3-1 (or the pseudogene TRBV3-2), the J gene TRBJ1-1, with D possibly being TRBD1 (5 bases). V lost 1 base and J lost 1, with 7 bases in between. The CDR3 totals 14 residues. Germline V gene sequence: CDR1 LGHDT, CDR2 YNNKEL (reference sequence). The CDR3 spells CASSQAGRNTEAFF. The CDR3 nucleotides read TGTGCCAGCAGCCAAGCAGGGCGGAACACTGAAGCTTTCTTT.

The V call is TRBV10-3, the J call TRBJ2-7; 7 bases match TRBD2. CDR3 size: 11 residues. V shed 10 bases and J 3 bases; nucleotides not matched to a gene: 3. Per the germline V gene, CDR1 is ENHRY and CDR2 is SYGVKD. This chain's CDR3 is CATGGVYEQYF. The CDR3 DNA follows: TGTGCCACGGGGGGAGTCTACGAGCAGTACTTC.

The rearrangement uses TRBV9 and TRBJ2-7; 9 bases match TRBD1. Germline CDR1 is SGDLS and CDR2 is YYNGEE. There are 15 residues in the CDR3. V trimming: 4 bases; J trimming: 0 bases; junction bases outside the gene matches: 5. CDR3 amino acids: CASSPGQGISYEQYF. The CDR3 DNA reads TGTGCCAGCAGCCCAGGACAGGGGATCTCCTACGAGCAGTACTTC.

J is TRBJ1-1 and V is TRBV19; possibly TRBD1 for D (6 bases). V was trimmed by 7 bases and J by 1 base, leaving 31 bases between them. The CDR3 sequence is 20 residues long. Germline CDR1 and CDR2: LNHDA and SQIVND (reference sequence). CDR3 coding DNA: TGTGCCAGTAAGAGTACCTGGACAGCCAGAGCCATTTATAGGAACACTGAAGCTTTCTTT. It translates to CASKSTWTARAIYRNTEAFF.

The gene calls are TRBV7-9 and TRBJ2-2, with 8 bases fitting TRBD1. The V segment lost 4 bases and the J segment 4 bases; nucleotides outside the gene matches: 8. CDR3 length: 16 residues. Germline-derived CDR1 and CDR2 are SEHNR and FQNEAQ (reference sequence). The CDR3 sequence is CASSSGQGRRTGELFF. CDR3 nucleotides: TGTGCCAGCAGCTCTGGACAGGGTAGACGCACCGGGGAGCTGTTTTTT.

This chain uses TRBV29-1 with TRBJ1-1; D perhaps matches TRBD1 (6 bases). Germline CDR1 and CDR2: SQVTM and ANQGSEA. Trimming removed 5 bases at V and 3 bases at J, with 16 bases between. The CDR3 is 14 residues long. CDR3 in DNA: TGCAGCGTTAGGCGGGGGGGCTTGGACACTGAAGCTTTCTTT. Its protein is CSVRRGGLDTEAFF.

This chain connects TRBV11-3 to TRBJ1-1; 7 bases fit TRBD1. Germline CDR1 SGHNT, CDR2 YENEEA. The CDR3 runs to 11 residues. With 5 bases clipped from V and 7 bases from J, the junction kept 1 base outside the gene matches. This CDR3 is CASSQGGEAFF. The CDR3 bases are TGTGCCAGCAGCCAGGGGGGTGAAGCTTTCTTT.

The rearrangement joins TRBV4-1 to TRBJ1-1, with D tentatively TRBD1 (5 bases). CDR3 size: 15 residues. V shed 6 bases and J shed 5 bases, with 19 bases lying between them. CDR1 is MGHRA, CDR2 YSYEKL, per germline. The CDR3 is CASRSGLTGGTEAFF. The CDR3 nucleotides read TGCGCCAGCAGGTCGGGTCTCACGGGGGGGACTGAAGCTTTCTTT.

CDR3 in DNA: TGTGCCAGCAGCCCCGGGACTAATGAAAAACTGTTTTTT. It codes for CASSPGTNEKLFF. The chain combines TRBV7-9 with TRBJ1-4, with D unresolved. The V gene lost 5 bases and the J gene lost 2 bases, with 6 bases spanning the gap. Looked up from germline, CDR1 is SEHNR and CDR2 is FQNEAQ (reference sequence). The CDR3 is 13 amino acids.

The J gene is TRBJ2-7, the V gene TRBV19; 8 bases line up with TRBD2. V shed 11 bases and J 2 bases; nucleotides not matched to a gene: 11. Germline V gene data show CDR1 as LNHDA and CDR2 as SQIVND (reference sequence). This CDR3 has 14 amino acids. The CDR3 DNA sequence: TGTGCCTCAGCGAGGGCGGGGGGCCCCTACGAGCAGTACTTC. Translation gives CASARAGGPYEQYF.

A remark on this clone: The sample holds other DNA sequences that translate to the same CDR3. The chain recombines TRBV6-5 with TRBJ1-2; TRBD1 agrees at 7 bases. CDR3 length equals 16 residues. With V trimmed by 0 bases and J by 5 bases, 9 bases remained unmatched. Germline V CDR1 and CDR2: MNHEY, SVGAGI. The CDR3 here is CASSYSTGQVVYGYTF. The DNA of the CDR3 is TGTGCCAGCAGTTACTCGACAGGACAGGTGGTATATGGCTACACCTTC.

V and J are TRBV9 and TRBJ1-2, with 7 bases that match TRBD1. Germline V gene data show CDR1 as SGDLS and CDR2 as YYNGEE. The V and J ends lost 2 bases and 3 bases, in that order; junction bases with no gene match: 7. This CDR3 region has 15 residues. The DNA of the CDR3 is TGTGCCAGCAGCGTCCTAGACAGGGCCCACTATGGCTACACCTTC. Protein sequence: CASSVLDRAHYGYTF.

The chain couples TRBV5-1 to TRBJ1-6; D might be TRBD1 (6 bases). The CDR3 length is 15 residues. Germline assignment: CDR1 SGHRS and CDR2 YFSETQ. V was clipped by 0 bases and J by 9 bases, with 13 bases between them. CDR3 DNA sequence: TGCGCCAGCAGCTTGGACGAGACAGGACCTTCACCCCTCCACTTT. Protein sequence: CASSLDETGPSPLHF.

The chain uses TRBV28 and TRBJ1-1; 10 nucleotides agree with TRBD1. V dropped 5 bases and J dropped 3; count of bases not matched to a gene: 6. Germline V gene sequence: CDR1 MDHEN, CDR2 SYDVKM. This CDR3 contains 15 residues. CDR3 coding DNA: TGTGCCAGCAGTCCCCGACAGGGGGCGGACACTGAAGCTTTCTTT. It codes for CASSPRQGADTEAFF.

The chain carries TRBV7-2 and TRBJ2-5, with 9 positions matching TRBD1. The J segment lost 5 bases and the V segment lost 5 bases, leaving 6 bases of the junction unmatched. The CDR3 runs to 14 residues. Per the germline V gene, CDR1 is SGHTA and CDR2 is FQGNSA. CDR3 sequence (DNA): TGTGCCAGCAGCCCGGACAGGGGTTATGAGACCCAGTACTTC. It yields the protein CASSPDRGYETQYF.

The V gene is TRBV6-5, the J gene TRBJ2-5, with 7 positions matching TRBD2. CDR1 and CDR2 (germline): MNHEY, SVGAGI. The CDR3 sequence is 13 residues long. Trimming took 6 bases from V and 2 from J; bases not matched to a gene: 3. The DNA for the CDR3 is TGTGCCAGCAGGAGCGGGGTACAAGAGACCCAGTACTTC. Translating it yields CASRSGVQETQYF.

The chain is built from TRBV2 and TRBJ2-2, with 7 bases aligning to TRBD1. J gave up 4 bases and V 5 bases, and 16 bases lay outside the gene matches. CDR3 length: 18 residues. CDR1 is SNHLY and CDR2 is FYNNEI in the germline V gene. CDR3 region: CASSPRQGSVGGTGELFF. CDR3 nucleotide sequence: TGTGCCAGCAGTCCCAGACAGGGCTCGGTTGGGGGCACCGGGGAGCTGTTTTTT.

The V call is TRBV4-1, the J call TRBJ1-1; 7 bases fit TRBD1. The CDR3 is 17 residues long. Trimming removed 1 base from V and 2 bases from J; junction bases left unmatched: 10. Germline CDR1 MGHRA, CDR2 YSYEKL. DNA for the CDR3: TGCGCCAGCAGCCAAGTAATACGGAGAGGGGGCAACACTGAAGCTTTCTTT. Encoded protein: CASSQVIRRGGNTEAFF.

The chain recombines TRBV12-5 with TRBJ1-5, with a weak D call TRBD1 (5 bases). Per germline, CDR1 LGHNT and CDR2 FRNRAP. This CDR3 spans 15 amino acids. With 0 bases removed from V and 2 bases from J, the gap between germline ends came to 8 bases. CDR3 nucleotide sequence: TGTGCTAGTGGTTTGGTGGGACTAGGCAATCAGCCCCAGCATTTT. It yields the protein CASGLVGLGNQPQHF.

CDR3 sequence (DNA): TGTGCCAGTAGTGAGGGAGGGCAATATGGCTACACCTTC. This translates into CASSEGGQYGYTF. The chain joins TRBV19 to TRBJ1-2, with D hard to call. Trimming took 5 bases from V and 5 from J, leaving 12 bases between them. Germline CDR1 reads LNHDA; CDR2 reads SQIVND (reference sequence). CDR3 size: 13 residues.

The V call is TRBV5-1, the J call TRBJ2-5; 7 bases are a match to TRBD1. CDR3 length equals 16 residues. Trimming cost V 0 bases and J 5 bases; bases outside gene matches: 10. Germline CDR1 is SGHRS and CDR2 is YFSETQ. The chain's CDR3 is CASSLGTGKQRETQYF. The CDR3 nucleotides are TGCGCCAGCAGCTTGGGGACAGGAAAACAGAGGGAGACCCAGTACTTC. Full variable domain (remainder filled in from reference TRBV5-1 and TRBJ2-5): KAGVTQTPRYLIKTRGQQVTLSCSPISGHRSVSWYQQTPGQGLQFLFEYFSETQRNKGNFPGRFSGRQFSNSRSEMNVSTLELGDSALYLCASSLGTGKQRETQYFGPGTRLLVL.

CDR3 protein: CASSQIASYEQYF. Here the CDR3 DNA reads TGTGCCAGCAGCCAAATCGCGTCCTACGAGCAGTACTTC. The chain recombines TRBV3-1 (or the pseudogene TRBV3-2) with TRBJ2-7; D gene uncertain. Germline lookup yields CDR1 LGHDT and CDR2 YNNKEL (reference sequence). The CDR3 runs to 13 residues. The ends were cut back, 2 bases at V and 1 base at J, with 6 bases in the middle.

CDR3 DNA: TGTGCCAGCAGTTTAAACAGTAACTATGGCTACACCTTC. Residues: CASSLNSNYGYTF. The V gene is TRBV12-3 or TRBV12-4, the J gene TRBJ1-2; D is unresolved. CDR3 length equals 13 residues. V lost 2 bases to trimming and J lost 1 base, with 5 bases between them.

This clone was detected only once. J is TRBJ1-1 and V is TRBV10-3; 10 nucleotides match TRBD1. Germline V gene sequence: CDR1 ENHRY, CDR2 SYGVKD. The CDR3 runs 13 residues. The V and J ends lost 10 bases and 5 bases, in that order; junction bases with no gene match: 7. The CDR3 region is CATAGTGETEAFF. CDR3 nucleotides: TGTGCCACCGCCGGGACAGGGGAAACTGAAGCTTTCTTT.

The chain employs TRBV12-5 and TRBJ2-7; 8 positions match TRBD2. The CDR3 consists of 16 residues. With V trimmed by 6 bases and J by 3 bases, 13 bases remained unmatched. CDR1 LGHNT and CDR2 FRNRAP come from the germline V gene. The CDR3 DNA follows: TGTGCTAGTGGCCGATGGCGGAGTAGCGGGGACTACGAGCAGTACTTC. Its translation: CASGRWRSSGDYEQYF.

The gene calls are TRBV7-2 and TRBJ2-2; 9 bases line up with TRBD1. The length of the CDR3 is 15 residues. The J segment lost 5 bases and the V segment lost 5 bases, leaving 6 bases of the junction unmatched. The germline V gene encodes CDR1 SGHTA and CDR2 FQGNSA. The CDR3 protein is CASSPGTGRTGELFF. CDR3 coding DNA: TGTGCCAGCAGCCCTGGGACAGGGAGGACCGGGGAGCTGTTTTTT.

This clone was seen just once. The CDR3 region is CASSQERSLGYTF. CDR3 sequence (DNA): TGTGCCAGCAGCCAAGAACGGAGCTTAGGCTACACCTTC. This chain connects TRBV4-2 to TRBJ1-2; no clear D. Germline V gene data show CDR1 as LGHNA and CDR2 as YNFKEQ. V gave up 0 bases and J gave up 8 bases, with 10 bases separating them. This CDR3 comprises 13 residues.

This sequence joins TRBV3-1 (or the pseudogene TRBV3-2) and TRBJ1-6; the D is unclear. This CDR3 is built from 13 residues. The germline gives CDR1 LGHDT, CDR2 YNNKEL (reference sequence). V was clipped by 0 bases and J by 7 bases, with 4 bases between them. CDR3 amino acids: CASSQDPNSPLHF. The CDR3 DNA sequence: TGTGCCAGCAGCCAAGATCCGAATTCACCCCTCCACTTT.